Given below is one T cell receptor (beta chain) in context. V was pared by 8 bases and J by 2 bases, with 11 bases of the junction left unmatched. Germline lookup yields CDR1 PRHDT and CDR2 FYEKMQ (reference sequence). This CDR3 has 15 amino acids. Time point reported: newly diagnosed GD, antithyroid drugs for less than 3 months. With RNA extracted from PBMCs as input, the TCR library was made. These data are taken from a study of regulatory T cells in long-lasting Graves disease. Researchers made TCR beta libraries by using iRepertoire HTBI primers and running Arm-PCR on CDR3 regions. Each CDR3 protein is one row after TCRdb ran MiXCR on the multiplex PCR reads. The profile shows more than 450,000 distinct CDR3 sequences, more than 10% of them singletons. These records were also assigned to another study, of T cells in Graves' hyperthyroidism and ophthalmopathy. As reported in that work: Exclusion of a patient resulted from uncontrolled infection, other autoimmune disease, pregnancy or lactation. Ophthalmopathy cases were set apart from stable hyperthyroidism by a 13 V-J model.

The receptor was isolated from a woman younger than 45 with Graves disease. The chain combines TRBV13 with TRBJ1-1, with 7 bases aligning to TRBD1. The material sequenced was peripheral blood mononuclear cells (PBMCs), taken at new diagnosis, from a patient treated with antithyroid drugs. In DNA form, the CDR3 reads TGTGCCAGCGGCACGACAGGGAAATACAACACTGAAGCTTTCTTT. Its translation is CASGTTGKYNTEAFF.